What follows are 13 T cell receptor beta chains derived from one specimen sequenced in a study of technical replicates of blood from a few donors. The data were produced by immunoSEQ multiplex PCR, yet TCRdb's version contains in-frame clones alone and is incomplete. The profile shows 85,000 to 100,000 clones, nearly 97% of them singletons. Sequencing was carried out using T cells isolated from PBMCs. The receptor set was obtained from a human donor in good health.

In this sample, this clone turned up once. The V call is TRBV5-8, the J call TRBJ2-2; no firm D call. CDR1 and CDR2 (germline): SGHTS, YDEGEE. The CDR3 is made up of 15 amino acids. V was clipped by 0 bases and J by 6 bases, with 12 bases between them. The CDR3 here is CASSLGRSLPGELFF. In DNA form, the CDR3 reads TGTGCCAGCAGCTTGGGGAGATCCCTCCCCGGGGAGCTGTTTTTT.

This chain connects TRBV28 to TRBJ1-4; 9 nucleotides line up with TRBD1. V trimming: 8 bases; J trimming: 8 bases; junction bases outside the gene matches: 3. This CDR3 region has 12 residues. Germline V CDR1 and CDR2: MDHEN, SYDVKM. The CDR3 reads CASGQGREKLFF. The CDR3 nucleotides are TGTGCCAGCGGACAGGGGAGGGAAAAACTGTTTTTT.

The CDR3 DNA follows: TGTGCCAGCAGTCCGTTGATCGCGGGGAGCCGATTCTTC. Its translation is CASSPLIAGSRFF. The chain carries TRBV27 and TRBJ2-1; a weak D match, TRBD2 (6 bases). CDR3 length equals 13 residues. Trimming left V 5 bases short and J 16 bases short, with 21 bases between. Germline CDR1 and CDR2: MNHEY and SMNVEV (reference sequence).

The chain uses TRBV7-9 and TRBJ2-1, with 14 bases matching TRBD2. Germline V gene data show CDR1 as SEHNR and CDR2 as FQNEAQ (reference sequence). Trimming took 1 base from V and 6 from J; bases not matched to a gene: 2. This CDR3 region has 16 residues. The CDR3 loop reads CASSLGLAGGLNEQFF. CDR3 in DNA: TGTGCCAGCAGCTTAGGACTAGCGGGGGGGCTCAATGAGCAGTTCTTC.

The rearrangement links TRBV6-1 to TRBJ2-7; 7 nucleotides agree with TRBD1. Germline CDR1 is MNHNS and CDR2 is SASEGT. The CDR3 consists of 13 residues. Trimming removed 8 bases from V and 6 bases from J; junction bases left unmatched: 10. Here the CDR3 DNA reads TGTGCCAGCCCCAGAAGAGCAGGGGGCGAGCAGTACTTC. Translating gives CASPRRAGGEQYF.

Only a few counts were recorded for this clone. The V and J genes are TRBV28 and TRBJ1-5, with D possibly matching TRBD1 (6 bases). The CDR3 consists of 14 residues. V lost 11 bases and J 6 bases, leaving 20 bases between the germline ends. CDR1 is MDHEN, CDR2 SYDVKM, per germline. In DNA, the CDR3 is TGTGCCCTTAATGGGGGGGGCTCGATTCAGCCCCAGCATTTT. This codes for CALNGGGSIQPQHF. The variable domain in full, completed from reference TRBV28 and TRBJ1-5, reads DVKVTQSSRYLVKRTGEKVFLECVQDMDHENMFWYRQDPGLGLRLIYFSYDVKMKEKGDIPEGYSVSREKKERFSLILESASTNQTSMYLCALNGGGSIQPQHFGDGTRLSIL.

The genes are TRBV7-2 and TRBJ1-4; D unresolved. Germline CDR1 is SGHTA and CDR2 is FQGNSA. CDR3 length equals 14 residues. Deletions cut 3 bases from V and 2 bases from J, with 7 bases between. The CDR3 protein is CASSFLQTNEKLFF. For the CDR3, the DNA is TGTGCCAGCAGCTTTTTGCAGACTAATGAAAAACTGTTTTTT.

This clone came up a few times. V and J are TRBV28 and TRBJ1-1; D not certain. V lost 0 bases and J 4 bases, leaving 6 bases between the germline ends. The CDR3 covers 13 residues. Germline CDR1 is MDHEN and CDR2 is SYDVKM. Written as DNA, the CDR3 is TGTGCCAGCAGTTTATGGGGCAGCACTGAAGCTTTCTTT. It encodes CASSLWGSTEAFF.

This clone was detected once. This chain links TRBV6-5 with TRBJ2-7; 10 nucleotides agree with TRBD1. The CDR3 has 16 amino acids. Germline V gene lookup returns CDR1 MNHEY and CDR2 SVGAGI. V lost 2 bases to trimming and J lost 4 bases; unmatched junction nucleotides: 8. This CDR3 reads CASSYAVGDRGYEQYF. DNA for the CDR3: TGTGCCAGCAGTTACGCTGTAGGGGACAGGGGATACGAGCAGTACTTC.

V usage is TRBV13 and J usage is TRBJ2-5; 11 bases match TRBD2. The end of the DNA aligns better with TRBJ2-7, so the J call may be wrong. The germline V gene encodes CDR1 PRHDT and CDR2 FYEKMQ (reference sequence). This CDR3 comprises 15 residues. The CDR3 here is CASSLVGTSGYEQYF. In DNA, the CDR3 is TGTGCCAGCAGCTTAGTCGGGACTAGCGGCTACGAGCAGTACTTC.

The chain links TRBV18 to TRBJ2-5; 8 bases align to TRBD1. The junction had 3 bases not matched to a gene; V was cut back by 4 bases and J by 5 bases. Per germline, CDR1 KGHSH and CDR2 LQKENI. This CDR3 has 13 amino acids. CDR3 nucleotide sequence: TGTGCCAGCTCACTGAGGGACAGGGAGACCCAGTACTTC. Translation: CASSLRDRETQYF.

V and J are TRBV11-2 and TRBJ2-4, with 7 bases identical to TRBD2. The germline V gene encodes CDR1 SGHAT and CDR2 FQNNGV. J was trimmed by 2 bases and V by 0 bases; bases with no gene match: 7. There are 17 residues in the CDR3. This CDR3 is CASSLDGFGGTKNIQYF. CDR3 nucleotides: TGTGCCAGCAGCTTAGATGGTTTCGGGGGGACCAAAAACATTCAGTACTTC. The full variable domain, its missing parts supplied by reference TRBV11-2 and TRBJ2-4, is EAGVAQSPRYKIIEKRQSVAFWCNPISGHATLYWYQQILGQGPKLLIQFQNNGVVDDSQLPKDRFSAERLKGVDSTLKIQPAKLEDSAVYLCASSLDGFGGTKNIQYFGAGTRLSVL.

The chain links TRBV5-1 to TRBJ2-1; 13 bases are shared with TRBD2. The J segment lost 8 bases and the V segment lost 4 bases, leaving 9 bases of the junction unmatched. This CDR3 comprises 16 residues. Germline CDR1 is SGHRS and CDR2 is YFSETQ. CDR3 region: CASSPSLAGGGDEQFF. Here the CDR3 DNA reads TGCGCCAGCAGCCCGTCACTAGCGGGAGGGGGCGATGAGCAGTTCTTC.